This T cell receptor beta chain was profiled in a study of T cell responses to AZD1222 COVID-19 vaccine. General study points: Spike-specific TCRs gained breadth and depth after people received two AZD1222 doses. Baseline testing showed seropositivity in only six AZD1222 recipients. The study reported that nearly half of spike-specific TCRs target unmutated variant regions.

CDR3 length: 11 amino acids. V lost 7 bases and J 4 bases, leaving 8 bases between the germline ends. The germline CDR1 and CDR2 sequences are SGDLS and YYNGEE. Comments on this clone: The target antigen is unknown.

Here immunoSEQ multiplex PCR was the method, and the copy in TCRdb shows in-frame clones only, minus some. Of over 120,000 clones in the sample, roughly 91% were seen once. The J gene is TRBJ1-2, the V gene TRBV9; a weak D match, TRBD1 (5 bases). The sequencing used peripheral blood, collected on day 0 of AZD1222 vaccination. The receptor was isolated from an adult in good health. The CDR3 sequence: CASGGSYGYTF. The CDR3 DNA is TGTGCCAGCGGGGGGTCCTATGGCTACACCTTC.